This is a list of T cell receptor beta chains from one sample in a study of OX40 agonist ivuxolimab in advanced cancers. Using immunoSEQ multiplex PCR, the repertoire was profiled, and TCRdb retains in-frame clones only, with some absent. The data contain some 12,000 clones, under 75% of them seen just once; the ten biggest clones take up approximately 12%. The material sequenced was CD4+ or CD8+ T cells sorted from blood, taken in a trial of the OX40 agonist ivuxolimab. The receptors shown here come from an adult with an advanced solid tumor such as melanoma, head and neck, liver or kidney cancer. Both conserved end residues are part of each CDR3. D genes are given only for firm matches. The size field is filled for only some rows; it gives once, few, many or a size class.

TRBJ2-2 | medium-sized | TRBV6-4 | . | CASRDGPDTGELFF | TGTGCCAGCCGGGACGGACCTGACACCGGGGAGCTGTTTTTT
TRBJ2-3 | few | TRBV7-6 | TRBD2 | CASSSAKGASGGAWDTQYF | TGTGCCAGCAGCTCCGCAAAGGGAGCCAGCGGGGGGGCTTGGGATACGCAGTATTTT
TRBJ1-2 | . | TRBV28 | TRBD1 | CASIRSDRADYGYTF | TGTGCCAGCATTCGTTCGGACAGGGCTGACTATGGCTACACCTTC
TRBJ2-7 | . | TRBV19 | TRBD2 | CASSEGGSSYEQYF | TGTGCCAGTAGTGAGGGCGGGAGCTCCTACGAGCAGTACTTC
TRBJ2-5 | . | TRBV19 | . | CASSLRLGMETQYF | TGTGCCAGTAGTCTCCGACTGGGGATGGAGACCCAGTACTTC
TRBJ2-1 | few | TRBV19 | TRBD1 | CASSIRQGPLNEQFF | TGTGCCAGTAGTATACGACAGGGGCCCCTCAATGAGCAGTTCTTC
TRBJ2-7 | . | TRBV4-3 | . | CASSQEPYSYYEQYF | TGCGCCAGCAGCCAAGAACCGTACAGTTACTACGAGCAGTACTTC
TRBJ2-3 | . | TRBV29-1 | . | CSVSFLLDRKISTDTQYF | TGCAGCGTTTCGTTCCTCCTTGACCGTAAAATTAGCACAGATACGCAGTATTTT
TRBJ2-3 | few | TRBV7-9 | . | CASSPAEGSTDTQYF | TGTGCCAGCAGCCCGGCGGAGGGTAGCACAGATACGCAGTATTTT
TRBJ2-5 | . | TRBV2 | . | CASSEEGAQETQYF | TGTGCCAGCAGTGAAGAGGGAGCGCAAGAGACCCAGTACTTC
TRBJ2-5 | . | TRBV19 | TRBD2 | CASSSGGLSQETQYF | TGTGCCAGTAGTAGCGGGGGGCTATCTCAAGAGACCCAGTACTTC
TRBJ2-6 | . | TRBV12-5 | . | CASGRSSLRQSRANVLTF | TGTGCTAGTGGTAGGTCCTCTTTGCGACAAAGTCGGGCCAACGTCCTGACTTTC
TRBJ2-4 | . | TRBV4-1 | TRBD2 | CASSQVAGSGTKNIQYF | TGCGCCAGCAGCCAAGTAGCCGGGAGCGGGACCAAAAACATTCAGTACTTC
TRBJ2-1 | . | TRBV6-5 | TRBD2 | CASSYWGGNEQFF | TGTGCCAGCAGTTACTGGGGAGGGAATGAGCAGTTCTTC
TRBJ2-7 | . | TRBV5-4 | . | CASSQDPSVWGEQYF | TGTGCCAGCAGCCAGGACCCCTCGGTCTGGGGCGAGCAGTACTTC
TRBJ2-5 | few | TRBV9 | . | CASSLGTTGRGETQYF | TGTGCCAGCAGCCTCGGGACGACAGGGAGGGGTGAGACCCAGTACTTC
TRBJ1-5 | . | TRBV28 | . | CASSLEGLSNQPQHF | TGTGCCAGCAGTTTAGAGGGGTTAAGCAATCAGCCCCAGCATTTT
TRBJ2-5 | few | TRBV9 | TRBD2 | CASSELAGGPGETQYF | TGTGCCAGCAGCGAGTTAGCGGGAGGGCCGGGTGAGACCCAGTACTTC
TRBJ1-4 | . | TRBV7-2 | . | CASSIGSGAPNEKLFF | TGTGCCAGCAGCATTGGCTCAGGGGCACCTAATGAAAAACTGTTTTTT
TRBJ2-7 | . | TRBV29-1 | . | CSVGTGTYEQYF | TGCAGCGTTGGAACAGGGACCTACGAGCAGTACTTC
TRBJ2-7 | once | TRBV29-1 | . | CSVWVGYEQYF | TGCAGCGTTTGGGTCGGCTACGAGCAGTACTTC
TRBJ2-2 | . | TRBV6-6 | TRBD1 | CASSYGYRGTELFF | TGTGCCAGCAGTTACGGGTACAGGGGGACGGAGCTGTTTTTT
TRBJ2-1 | . | TRBV7-9 | TRBD2 | CASSLILAERNEQFF | TGTGCCAGCAGCTTAATTCTAGCGGAGAGGAATGAGCAGTTCTTC
TRBJ2-7 | . | TRBV2 | . | CANRGPSSYEQYF | TGTGCCAACCGGGGTCCTAGCTCCTACGAGCAGTACTTC
TRBJ2-3 | few | TRBV5-6 | . | CASSYESTDTQYF | TGTGCCAGCAGTTACGAGAGCACAGATACGCAGTATTTT
TRBJ2-3 | . | TRBV11-2 | TRBD2 | CASSHGASGDSDTQYF | TGTGCCAGCAGCCACGGGGCTAGCGGGGATTCCGATACGCAGTATTTT
TRBJ2-1 | . | TRBV28 | TRBD2 | CASSWGLAGYNEQFF | TGTGCCAGCAGCTGGGGACTAGCGGGGTACAATGAGCAGTTCTTC
TRBJ2-7 | . | TRBV6-6 | TRBD1 | CASSPLDRPPEQYF | TGTGCCAGCAGTCCCCTGGACAGGCCCCCGGAGCAGTACTTC
TRBJ2-7 | . | TRBV5-8 | . | CASSRDLGERQYF | TGTGCCAGCAGCCGGGACCTAGGGGAAAGGCAGTACTTC
TRBJ1-1 | . | TRBV4-3 | . | CASSQVWDFQKGNTEAFF | TGCGCCAGCAGCCAAGTCTGGGACTTTCAAAAAGGGAACACTGAAGCTTTCTTT
TRBJ2-5 | . | TRBV4-2 | TRBD2 | CASSQDVAGGPETQYF | TGTGCCAGCAGCCAAGATGTAGCGGGGGGGCCAGAGACCCAGTACTTC
TRBJ2-7 | few | TRBV10-3 | . | CAISIREDRGGNYEQYF | TGTGCCATCAGTATCCGGGAAGATAGGGGGGGGAACTACGAGCAGTACTTC
TRBJ2-7 | once | TRBV6-9 | TRBD1 | CASTRTGGYEQYF | TGTGCCAGCACCCGGACAGGGGGCTACGAGCAGTACTTC
TRBJ2-7 | . | TRBV11-3 | TRBD1 | CASSLTQGAEQYF | TGTGCCAGCAGCCTAACTCAGGGGGCCGAGCAGTACTTC
TRBJ2-5 | once | TRBV7-7 | . | CASSLLGSQETQYF | TGTGCCAGCAGCTTATTAGGATCACAAGAGACCCAGTACTTC
TRBJ1-1 | . | TRBV4-1 | . | CASSQGTTLMNTEAFF | TGCGCCAGCAGCCAAGGGACGACTCTTATGAACACTGAAGCTTTCTTT
TRBJ1-5 | . | TRBV5-8 | . | CASSLDGPGVYSNQPQHF | TGTGCCAGCAGCTTGGATGGACCAGGAGTTTATAGCAATCAGCCCCAGCATTTT
TRBJ2-5 | . | TRBV28 | TRBD1 | CASSPDRGLQETQYF | TGTGCCAGCAGTCCGGACAGGGGGCTCCAAGAGACCCAGTACTTC
TRBJ2-7 | once | TRBV6-6 | TRBD2 | CASSHGLAKYEQYF | TGTGCCAGCAGTCACGGACTAGCCAAATACGAGCAGTACTTC
TRBJ2-1 | . | TRBV19 | TRBD2 | CASSIAGGGYNEQFF | TGTGCCAGTAGTATTGCTGGCGGGGGGTACAATGAGCAGTTCTTC
TRBJ2-3 | . | TRBV19 | . | CASSSRQGTDTQYF | TGTGCCAGTAGTTCCAGACAGGGCACAGATACGCAGTATTTT
TRBJ2-1 | . | TRBV7-9 | TRBD2 | CASSLFSKGGTSLFF | TGTGCCAGCAGCTTATTTAGTAAGGGTGGGACTAGCTTGTTCTTC
TRBJ2-2 | once | TRBV19 | . | CASSLKTGELFF | TGTGCCAGTAGTCTAAAGACCGGGGAGCTGTTTTTT
TRBJ2-1 | . | TRBV27 | TRBD1 | CASRTYGTVDFNEQFF | TGTGCCAGCAGAACCTATGGGACAGTAGACTTCAATGAGCAGTTCTTC
TRBJ1-6 | . | TRBV6-1 | . | CASSVGTPLHF | TGTGCCAGCAGTGTGGGGACACCCCTCCACTTT
TRBJ1-5 | . | TRBV16 | . | CASSQGGFQPQHF | TGTGCCAGCAGCCAAGGAGGGTTTCAGCCCCAGCATTTT
TRBJ2-7 | . | TRBV6-1 | . | CASILLGSTYEQYF | TGTGCCAGCATTCTATTAGGGTCTACCTACGAGCAGTACTTC
TRBJ2-5 | few | TRBV19 | . | CASSIGFREQETQYF | TGTGCCAGTAGTATTGGGTTCCGGGAACAAGAGACCCAGTACTTC
TRBJ2-1 | . | TRBV7-9 | . | CASSNTDNEQFF | TGTGCCAGCAGTAATACCGACAATGAGCAGTTCTTC
TRBJ2-7 | once | TRBV7-2 | TRBD2 | CASSSGLEVTYEQYF | TGTGCCAGCAGCTCGGGACTAGAGGTAACCTACGAGCAGTACTTC
TRBJ2-4 | . | TRBV4-1 | . | CASSTRAVGNIQYF | TGCGCCAGCAGCACCCGGGCAGTGGGGAACATTCAGTACTTC
TRBJ2-7 | . | TRBV28 | . | CASSLSQGGMYEQYF | TGTGCCAGCAGTTTATCGCAGGGGGGCATGTACGAGCAGTACTTC
TRBJ2-5 | once | TRBV5-6 | . | CASSPIGGETQYF | TGTGCCAGCAGCCCCATCGGGGGAGAGACCCAGTACTTC
TRBJ1-1 | . | TRBV10-1 | TRBD1 | CASQRRGRGQAFF | TGCGCCAGTCAGAGAAGGGGCAGGGGGCAAGCTTTCTTT
TRBJ2-7 | . | TRBV13 | . | CASSSPLYEQYF | TGTGCCAGCAGTTCCCCACTCTACGAGCAGTACTTC
TRBJ1-2 | . | TRBV7-9 | TRBD1 | CASSLGTGGLYGYTF | TGTGCCAGCAGCTTAGGGACAGGGGGCCTCTATGGCTACACCTTC
TRBJ2-7 | . | TRBV10-3 | . | CAIGEGWEGQYF | TGTGCCATTGGGGAAGGGTGGGAAGGGCAGTACTTC